Here is one T cell receptor beta chain with its context. The antigen this receptor binds is unknown. Per-base quality was not reported, and no clone a single base away is much larger than it. This sample was taken from a study of blood T cell repertoires in COVID-19 (dated by TCRdb to about 2020). For the study in its entirety: Samples covering the acute and convalescent phases of COVID-19 were provided by collaborators in the United States, Italy and Spain. Samples came from the ongoing ImmuneRACE study (first 160 participants) plus 1,254 subjects from 6 global collaborators. The repertoires were made available in a free public database intended to serve as a resource for research on the immune response to SARS-CoV-2. Where HLA class I and class II types were available, the types were taken from metadata supplied by the sample provider, not from assay-based typing. The material from the prospective study consisted of cDNA or gDNA derived from T cells, B-cell-depleted T cells, or PBMCs. Subjects who had been exposed to COVID-19, were actively infected with it, or had recovered from it provided the deeply sampled blood TCRbeta repertoires that made up the dataset. The sample metadata nearly always contained a de-identified subject ID, COVID-19 status, age in years and sex.

V has 5 bases trimmed and J has 5 bases trimmed; junction bases matching no gene number 7. The germline V gene (reference sequence) supplies CDR1 MNHEY and CDR2 SMNVEV. The cysteine opens and the phenylalanine closes a CDR3 of 14 amino acids. Only the CDR3 region is kept as DNA, spanning 42 bases read in frame from base 1. TCRbeta CDR3 regions were amplified from genomic DNA using the immunoSEQ Assay, a bias-controlled multiplex PCR. The study's own analysis went as follows. Nucleated cell counts per sample were estimated from amplification of reference gene primers within the assay. To quantify the absolute abundance of each unique TCRbeta CDR3 rearrangement, sequence reads were collapsed and filtered. For each sample, productive Simpson clonality was calculated as the square root of Simpson's diversity index across productive rearrangements. Imported from immuneACCESS, the table was reduced by TCRdb to in-frame sequences with V and J called. These copies leave out some clones; in studies compared against another copy, an unresolved V gene accounts for under half, and the cause of the remainder is not known. That table supplies the V and J calls and clone size; D and trimming were determined from the DNA. This sample is represented by about 200,000 clones; around 86% of them were singletons. The ten largest clones represent approximately 7.6% of the sample.

Broader findings and caveats from the paper: The amount of clinical and demographic metadata varied by source and participant and was provided uncurated.

One collaborating source in Seattle enrolled patients during active infection and followed them longitudinally through the course of disease. The collaborating institutions used their own protocols to collect whole blood in K2EDTA tubes. For TCRbeta analysis, collaborator samples were shipped as frozen whole blood, as isolated PBMCs, or as DNA extracted from either sample type. The sequenced sample was peripheral blood. This TCR derives from a woman aged 80 or over with COVID-19, enrolled during active disease. The chain is encoded by TRBV27 joined to TRBJ2-7, and TRBD2 aligns with 9 junction nucleotides. The DNA reads TGTGCCAGCAGTCGGGGGACTAGCAGCCACGAGCAGTACTTC. Its protein is CASSRGTSSHEQYF.